Shown below are 3 T cell receptor beta chains from a single sample sequenced in a study of T cells in Graves' hyperthyroidism and ophthalmopathy. Amplified TCR beta CDR3 regions came from RNA transcripts. First-round RT-PCR of the TCR CDR3 relied on the HTBI primer set. TCRdb reprocessed the multiplex PCR reads with MiXCR, giving one entry per CDR3 protein. This sample carries approximately 700,000 distinct CDR3 sequences, nearly 45% of them seen once, and the ten largest clones take under 8%. Sequencing input: peripheral blood or thyroid tissue (not recorded which). Every receptor here comes from an adult man with Graves' disease, either hyperthyroidism or ophthalmopathy (not recorded which).

This clonotype was detected many times. This sequence joins TRBV12-3 or TRBV12-4 and TRBJ1-5; 8 bases match TRBD1. With 6 bases clipped from V and 3 bases from J, the junction kept 7 bases outside the gene matches. This CDR3 contains 15 residues. CDR3 region: CASSLGQGANQPQHF. The CDR3 nucleotides are TGTGCCAGCAGCCTCGGACAGGGAGCCAATCAGCCCCAGCATTTT.

J is TRBJ2-5 and V is TRBV4-2, with TRBD2 as a possible D gene (6 bases). The V end was cut by 1 base, the J end by 4 bases, with 13 bases between. CDR1 and CDR2 (germline): LGHNA, YNFKEQ. CDR3 length: 15 amino acids. DNA for the CDR3: TGTGCCAGCAGCCAAGCGGGAGTAGCAGGAGAGACCCAGTACTTC. Residues: CASSQAGVAGETQYF.

In this sample, this clonotype turned up many times. The CDR3 loop is CASSFAWTGEGAEQYF. CDR3 DNA sequence: TGTGCCAGCAGCTTCGCATGGACAGGGGAGGGTGCCGAGCAGTACTTC. The J gene is TRBJ2-7, the V gene TRBV7-9, with 9 nucleotides matching TRBD1. Trimming removed 3 bases from V and 6 bases from J; junction bases left unmatched: 12. CDR3 length: 16 residues. Germline V CDR1 and CDR2: SEHNR, FQNEAQ (reference sequence).